This TCR beta chain was documented in a study of blood T cell repertoires in COVID-19. Study overall: Samples came from the United States, Italy and Spain, spanning acute and convalescent COVID-19. In each case, the material was cDNA or gDNA derived from T cells, B-cell-depleted T cells, or PBMCs.

V was shortened by 3 bases and J by 5 bases, with 13 bases between the two germline ends. The CDR3 runs 14 residues. Germline V gene sequence: CDR1 KGHSH, CDR2 LQKENI. In the original analysis: Estimation of nucleated cell counts was performed using reference gene primer amplification. Assay used: immunoSEQ multiplex PCR; TCRdb lists only in-frame clones, some missing. V and J calls and clone size are copied from that table; D and trimming were computed from the DNA. The table shows 150,000 or so clones, with around 81% occurring only once. The V gene is TRBV18, the J gene TRBJ1-1; D call uncertain. This sequence was found in a human donor with acute or convalescent COVID-19. The donor label of this sample is uncertain. Sequences were obtained from peripheral blood. The CDR3 sequence: CASSPSIGETEAFF. CDR3 sequence (DNA): TGTGCCAGCTCACCTTCCATCGGGGAGACTGAAGCTTTCTTT.